Here is one T cell receptor beta chain with its context. The clone's antigen remains unknown. Base qualities are not at hand, and no much larger clone is one base apart. These data originate in a study of blood T cell repertoires in COVID-19 (dated by TCRdb to 2018 to 2021). In the study overall: Samples from collaborators originated in the United States, Italy and Spain and spanned both the acute and convalescent phases of COVID-19. Where available, HLA class I and class II types were taken from metadata supplied by the sample provider and were not determined by assay-based typing. Subjects who had been exposed to COVID-19, were actively infected with it, or had recovered from it provided the deeply sampled blood TCRbeta repertoires that made up the dataset. Samples came from the ongoing ImmuneRACE study (first 160 participants) plus 1,254 subjects from 6 global collaborators. The material from the prospective study consisted of cDNA or gDNA derived from T cells, B-cell-depleted T cells, or PBMCs. A freely available public database, intended as a resource for researchers studying the immune response to SARS-CoV-2, is where the repertoires were released. Nearly every sample came with metadata listing a de-identified subject ID, COVID-19 status, age in years and sex. Points the paper makes about the study in general: How much clinical and demographic metadata was included differed by source and by participant, and the metadata was provided uncurated.

Samples from volunteer blood donors who had recovered from COVID-19 were contributed by a second Seattle source. The collaborating institutions used their own protocols to collect whole blood in K2EDTA tubes. Collaborator samples were shipped for TCRbeta analysis as frozen whole blood, isolated PBMCs, or DNA extracted from either sample type. From a lookup of the germline V gene (reference sequence), CDR1 and CDR2 are LNHNV and YYDKDF. The CDR3 contains 14 residues, cysteine and phenylalanine counted. Just the 42-base CDR3 DNA is kept, in frame starting at base 1. V is reduced by 5 bases and J by 1 base, leaving a spacing of 9 bases between them. TCRbeta CDR3 regions were amplified from genomic DNA by means of the immunoSEQ Assay, a bias-controlled multiplex PCR. From the authors' description of their analysis: The number of nucleated cells in each sample was estimated by amplification of reference gene primers within the assay. Sequence reads were collapsed and filtered to measure the absolute abundance of every unique TCRbeta CDR3 rearrangement. For each sample, productive Simpson clonality was calculated by taking the square root of Simpson's diversity index across productive rearrangements. The clones in this table, taken by TCRdb from immuneACCESS, are in-frame only. Not every clone is retained; where verified, under half of the shortfall comes from an unresolved V gene, and the cause of the rest is unknown. V, J and clone size are those of that table, while D and trimming were read from the DNA. This sample has roughly 350,000 clones in its table, and about 90% of those were observed once. Of the sample, under 3.5% is held by the ten largest clones.

This TCR was recovered from a woman aged 18-29 years who had recovered from COVID-19. Sample: peripheral blood. Rearrangement joined TRBV15 to TRBJ2-1, with the D gene not clear enough to name. CDR3 loop: CATSFKFSYNEQFF. At the DNA level, the sequence is TGTGCCACCAGCTTCAAATTTTCCTACAATGAGCAGTTCTTC. The CDR3 plus the reference TRBV15 and TRBJ2-1 genes for the other parts give the full variable domain: DAMVIQNPRYQVTQFGKPVTLSCSQTLNHNVMYWYQQKSSQAPKLLFHYYDKDFNNEADTPDNFQSRRPNTSFCFLDIRSPGLGDTAMYLCATSFKFSYNEQFFGPGTRLTVL.